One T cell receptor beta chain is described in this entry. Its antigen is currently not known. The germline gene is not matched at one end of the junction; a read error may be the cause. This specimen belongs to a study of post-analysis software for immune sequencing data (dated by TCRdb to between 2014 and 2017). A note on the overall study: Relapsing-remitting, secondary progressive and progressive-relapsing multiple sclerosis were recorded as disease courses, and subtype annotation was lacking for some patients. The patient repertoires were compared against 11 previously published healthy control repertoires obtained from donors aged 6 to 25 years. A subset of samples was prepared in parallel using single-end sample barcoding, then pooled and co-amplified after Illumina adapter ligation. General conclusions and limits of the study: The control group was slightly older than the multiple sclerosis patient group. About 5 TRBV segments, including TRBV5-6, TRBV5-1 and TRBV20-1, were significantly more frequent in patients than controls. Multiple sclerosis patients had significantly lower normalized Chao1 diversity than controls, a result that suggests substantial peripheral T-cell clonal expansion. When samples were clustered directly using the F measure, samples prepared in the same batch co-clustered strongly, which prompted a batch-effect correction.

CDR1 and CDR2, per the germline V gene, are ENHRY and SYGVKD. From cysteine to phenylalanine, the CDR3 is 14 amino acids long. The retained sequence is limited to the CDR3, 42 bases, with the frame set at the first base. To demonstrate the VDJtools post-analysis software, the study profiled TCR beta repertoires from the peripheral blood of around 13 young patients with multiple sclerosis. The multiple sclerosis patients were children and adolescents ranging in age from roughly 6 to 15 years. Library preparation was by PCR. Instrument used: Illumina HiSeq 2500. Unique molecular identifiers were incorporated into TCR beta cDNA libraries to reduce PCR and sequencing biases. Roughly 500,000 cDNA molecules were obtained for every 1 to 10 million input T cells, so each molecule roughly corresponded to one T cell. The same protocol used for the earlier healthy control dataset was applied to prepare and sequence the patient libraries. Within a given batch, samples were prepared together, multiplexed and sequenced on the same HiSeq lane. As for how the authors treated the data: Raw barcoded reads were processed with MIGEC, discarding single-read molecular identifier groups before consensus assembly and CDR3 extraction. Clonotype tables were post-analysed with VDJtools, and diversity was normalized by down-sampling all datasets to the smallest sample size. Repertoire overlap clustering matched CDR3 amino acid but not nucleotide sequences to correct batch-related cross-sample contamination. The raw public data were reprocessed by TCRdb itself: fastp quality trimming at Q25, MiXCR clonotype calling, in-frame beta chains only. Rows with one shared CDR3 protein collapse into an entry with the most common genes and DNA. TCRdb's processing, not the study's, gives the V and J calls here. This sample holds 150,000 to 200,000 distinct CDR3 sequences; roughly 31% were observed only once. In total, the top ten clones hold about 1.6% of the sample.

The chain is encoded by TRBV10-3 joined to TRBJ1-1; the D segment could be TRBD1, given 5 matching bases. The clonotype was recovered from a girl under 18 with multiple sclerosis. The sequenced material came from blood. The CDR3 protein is CATSPQGPNTEAFF. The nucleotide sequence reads TGTGCCACCAGTCCGCAGGGACCTAACACTGAAGCTTTCTTT.